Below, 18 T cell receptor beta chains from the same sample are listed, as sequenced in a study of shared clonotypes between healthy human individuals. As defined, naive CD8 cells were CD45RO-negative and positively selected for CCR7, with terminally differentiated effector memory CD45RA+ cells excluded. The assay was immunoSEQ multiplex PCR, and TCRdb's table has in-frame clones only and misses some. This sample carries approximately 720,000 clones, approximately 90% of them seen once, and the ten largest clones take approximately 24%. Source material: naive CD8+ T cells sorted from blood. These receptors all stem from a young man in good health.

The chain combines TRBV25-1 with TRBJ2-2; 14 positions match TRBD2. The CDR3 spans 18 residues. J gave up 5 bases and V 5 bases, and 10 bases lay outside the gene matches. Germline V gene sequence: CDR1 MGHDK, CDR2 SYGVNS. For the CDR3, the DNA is TGTGCCAGCAGTCCCGGGACTAGCGGGAGTAGGGGTACCGGGGAGCTGTTTTTT. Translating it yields CASSPGTSGSRGTGELFF.

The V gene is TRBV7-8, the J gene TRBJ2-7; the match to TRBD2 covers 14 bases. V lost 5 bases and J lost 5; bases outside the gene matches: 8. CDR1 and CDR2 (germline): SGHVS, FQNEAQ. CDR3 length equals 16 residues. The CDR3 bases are TGTGCCAGCAGCCTGCGTGGGACTAGCGGGAGCCACGAGCAGTACTTC. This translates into CASSLRGTSGSHEQYF.

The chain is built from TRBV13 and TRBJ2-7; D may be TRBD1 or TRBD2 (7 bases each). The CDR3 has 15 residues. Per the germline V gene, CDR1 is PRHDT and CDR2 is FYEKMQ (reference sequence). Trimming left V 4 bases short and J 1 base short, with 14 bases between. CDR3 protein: CASSCDREGSYEQYF. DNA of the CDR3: TGTGCCAGCAGCTGCGACAGGGAGGGATCCTACGAGCAGTACTTC.

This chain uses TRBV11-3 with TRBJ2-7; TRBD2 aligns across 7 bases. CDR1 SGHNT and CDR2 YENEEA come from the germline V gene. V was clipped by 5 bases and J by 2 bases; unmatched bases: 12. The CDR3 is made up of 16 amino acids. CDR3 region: CASSQPGGRKTYEQYF. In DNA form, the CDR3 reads TGTGCCAGCAGCCAACCGGGGGGACGGAAAACCTACGAGCAGTACTTC.

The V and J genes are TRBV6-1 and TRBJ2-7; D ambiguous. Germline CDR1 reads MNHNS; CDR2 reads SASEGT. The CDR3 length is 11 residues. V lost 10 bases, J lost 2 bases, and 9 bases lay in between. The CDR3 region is CAKTGPYEQYF. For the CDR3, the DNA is TGTGCCAAAACGGGCCCCTACGAGCAGTACTTC.

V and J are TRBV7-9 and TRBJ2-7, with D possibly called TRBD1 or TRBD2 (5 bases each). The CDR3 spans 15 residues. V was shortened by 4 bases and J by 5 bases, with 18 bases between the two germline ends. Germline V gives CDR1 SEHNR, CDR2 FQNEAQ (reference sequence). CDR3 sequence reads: CASSSGFGVDDEQYF. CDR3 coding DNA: TGTGCCAGCAGCTCAGGGTTCGGGGTCGATGACGAGCAGTACTTC.

The CDR3 sequence: CASARGQGATMYQETQYF. The CDR3 nucleotides are TGTGCCAGTGCCAGGGGGCAGGGGGCAACTATGTACCAAGAGACCCAGTACTTC. The chain joins TRBV19 to TRBJ2-5; 8 nucleotides agree with TRBD1. The CDR3 is 18 residues long. V dropped 8 bases and J dropped 0; count of bases not matched to a gene: 17. CDR1 and CDR2 from the germline V gene are LNHDA and SQIVND (reference sequence).

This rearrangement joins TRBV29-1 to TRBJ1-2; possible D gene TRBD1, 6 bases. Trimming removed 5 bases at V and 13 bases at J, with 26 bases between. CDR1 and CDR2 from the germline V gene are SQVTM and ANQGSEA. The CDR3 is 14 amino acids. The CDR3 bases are TGCAGCGTTCTCTCCGAAGGCAGGGGAAGATATGGCACCTTC. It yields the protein CSVLSEGRGRYGTF.

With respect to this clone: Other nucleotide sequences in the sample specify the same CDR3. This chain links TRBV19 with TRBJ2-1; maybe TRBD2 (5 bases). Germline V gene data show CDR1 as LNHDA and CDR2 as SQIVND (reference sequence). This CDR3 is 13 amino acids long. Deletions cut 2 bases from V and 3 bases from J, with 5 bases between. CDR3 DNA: TGTGCCAGTAGTATAACTAGCTACAATGAGCAGTTCTTC. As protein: CASSITSYNEQFF. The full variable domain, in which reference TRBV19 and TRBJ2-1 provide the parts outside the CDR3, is DGGITQSPKYLFRKEGQNVTLSCEQNLNHDAMYWYRQDPGQGLRLIYYSQIVNDFQKGDIAEGYSVSREKKESFPLTVTSAQKNPTAFYLCASSITSYNEQFFGPGTRLTVL.

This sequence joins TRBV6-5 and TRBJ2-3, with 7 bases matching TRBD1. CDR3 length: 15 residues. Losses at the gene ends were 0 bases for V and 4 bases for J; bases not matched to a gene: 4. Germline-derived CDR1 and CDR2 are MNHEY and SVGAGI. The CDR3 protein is CASSYSTGKPDTQYF. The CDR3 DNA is TGTGCCAGCAGTTACTCGACAGGGAAGCCAGATACGCAGTATTTT.

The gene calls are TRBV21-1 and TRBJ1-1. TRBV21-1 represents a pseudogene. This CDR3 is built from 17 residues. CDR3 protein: CASSRPPGPHDGTEAFF. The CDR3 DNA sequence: TGTGCCAGCAGCAGACCGCCAGGACCGCATGACGGGACTGAAGCTTTCTTT.

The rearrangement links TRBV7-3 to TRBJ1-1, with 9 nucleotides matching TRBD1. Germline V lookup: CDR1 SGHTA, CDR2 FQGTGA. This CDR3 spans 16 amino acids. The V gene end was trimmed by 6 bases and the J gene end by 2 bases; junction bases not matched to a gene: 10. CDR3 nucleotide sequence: TGTGCCAGCAGGGCCCTGGGACAGGGAAGTAACACTGAAGCTTTCTTT. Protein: CASRALGQGSNTEAFF.

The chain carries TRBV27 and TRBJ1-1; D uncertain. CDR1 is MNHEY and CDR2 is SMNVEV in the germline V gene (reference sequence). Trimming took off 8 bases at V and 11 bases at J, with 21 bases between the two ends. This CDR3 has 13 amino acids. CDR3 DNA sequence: TGTGCCAGCCTTTCGTCGGGCGGCTTGGATGCTTTCTTT. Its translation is CASLSSGGLDAFF.

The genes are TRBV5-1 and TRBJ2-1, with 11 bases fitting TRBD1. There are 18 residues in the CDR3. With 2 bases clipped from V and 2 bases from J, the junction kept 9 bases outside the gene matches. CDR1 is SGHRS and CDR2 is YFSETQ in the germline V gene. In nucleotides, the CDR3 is TGCGCCAGCAGCTTCGGCTTCATGGGACAGGGGGCCTACAATGAGCAGTTCTTC. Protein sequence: CASSFGFMGQGAYNEQFF.

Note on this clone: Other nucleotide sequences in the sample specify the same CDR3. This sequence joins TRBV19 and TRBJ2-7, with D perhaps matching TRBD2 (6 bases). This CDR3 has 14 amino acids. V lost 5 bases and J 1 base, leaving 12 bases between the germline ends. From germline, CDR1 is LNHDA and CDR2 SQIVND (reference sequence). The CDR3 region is CASSWASGSYEQYF. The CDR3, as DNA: TGTGCCAGTAGTTGGGCGAGCGGGTCCTACGAGCAGTACTTC.

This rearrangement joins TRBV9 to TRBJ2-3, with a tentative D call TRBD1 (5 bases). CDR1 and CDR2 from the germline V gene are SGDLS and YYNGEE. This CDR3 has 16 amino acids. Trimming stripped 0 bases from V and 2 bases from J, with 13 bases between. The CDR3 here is CASSVGQIEPTDTQYF. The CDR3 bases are TGTGCCAGCAGCGTAGGACAGATAGAACCCACAGATACGCAGTATTTT.

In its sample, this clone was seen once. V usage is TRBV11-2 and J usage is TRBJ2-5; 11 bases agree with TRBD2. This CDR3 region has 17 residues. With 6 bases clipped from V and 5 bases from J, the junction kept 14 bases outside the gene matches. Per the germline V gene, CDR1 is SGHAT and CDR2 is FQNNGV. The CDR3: CASRPLGSSGRSETQYF. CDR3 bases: TGTGCCAGCAGGCCTCTAGGGTCTAGCGGGAGGTCCGAGACCCAGTACTTC.

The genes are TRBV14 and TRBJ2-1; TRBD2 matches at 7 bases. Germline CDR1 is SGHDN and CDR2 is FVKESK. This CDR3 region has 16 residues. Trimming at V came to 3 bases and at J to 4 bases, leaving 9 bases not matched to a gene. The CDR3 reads CASSHFMASGYNEQFF. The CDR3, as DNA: TGTGCCAGCAGCCATTTCATGGCTAGCGGATACAATGAGCAGTTCTTC.